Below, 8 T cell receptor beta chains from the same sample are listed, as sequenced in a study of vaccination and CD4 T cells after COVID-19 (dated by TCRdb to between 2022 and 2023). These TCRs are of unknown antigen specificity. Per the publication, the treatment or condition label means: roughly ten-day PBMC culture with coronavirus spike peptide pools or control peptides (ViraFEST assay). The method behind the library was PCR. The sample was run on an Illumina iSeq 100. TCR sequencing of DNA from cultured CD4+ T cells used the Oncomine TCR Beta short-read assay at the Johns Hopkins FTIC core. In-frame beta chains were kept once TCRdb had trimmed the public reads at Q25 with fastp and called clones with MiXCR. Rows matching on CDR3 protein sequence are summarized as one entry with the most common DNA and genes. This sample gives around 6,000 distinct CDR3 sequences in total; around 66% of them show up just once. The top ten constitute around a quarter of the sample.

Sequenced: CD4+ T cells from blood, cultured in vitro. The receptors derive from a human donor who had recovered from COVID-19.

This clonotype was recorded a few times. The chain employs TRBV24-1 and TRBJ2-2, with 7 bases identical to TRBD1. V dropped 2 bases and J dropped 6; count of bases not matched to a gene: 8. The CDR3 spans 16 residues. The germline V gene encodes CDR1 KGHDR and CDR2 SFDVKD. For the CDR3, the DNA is TGTGCCACCAGTGATTCGACAGGGTGGATGGCCGGGGAGCTGTTTTTT. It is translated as CATSDSTGWMAGELFF.

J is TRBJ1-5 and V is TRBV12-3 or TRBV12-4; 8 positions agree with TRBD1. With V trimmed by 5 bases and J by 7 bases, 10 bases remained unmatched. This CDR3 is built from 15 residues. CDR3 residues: CASSRTGFSGQPQHF. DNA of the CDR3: TGTGCCAGCAGTAGGACAGGGTTTTCAGGGCAGCCCCAGCATTTT.

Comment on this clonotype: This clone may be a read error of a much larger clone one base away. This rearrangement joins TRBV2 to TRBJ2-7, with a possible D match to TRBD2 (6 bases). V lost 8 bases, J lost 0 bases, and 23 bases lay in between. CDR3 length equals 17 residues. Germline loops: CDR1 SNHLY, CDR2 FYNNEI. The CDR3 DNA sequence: TGTGCCAGCCAAAGAGGGTCGGGCGGGGTCAGCTCCTACGAGCAGTACTTC. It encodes CASQRGSGGVSSYEQYF.

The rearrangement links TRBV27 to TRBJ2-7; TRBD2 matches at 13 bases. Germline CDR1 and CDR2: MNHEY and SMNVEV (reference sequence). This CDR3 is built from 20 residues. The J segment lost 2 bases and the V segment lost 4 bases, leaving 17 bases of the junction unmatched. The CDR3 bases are TGTGCCAGCAGTTACCGTCAGGGGGCTCAGGGACTAGCGGGGACCTACGAGCAGTACTTC. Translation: CASSYRQGAQGLAGTYEQYF.

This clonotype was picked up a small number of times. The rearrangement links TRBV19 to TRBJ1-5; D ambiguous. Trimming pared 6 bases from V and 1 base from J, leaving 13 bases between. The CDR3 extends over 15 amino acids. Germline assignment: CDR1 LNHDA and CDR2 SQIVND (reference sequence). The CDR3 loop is CASRPSRASNQPQHF. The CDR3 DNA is TGTGCCAGTAGACCCTCCCGGGCGAGCAATCAGCCCCAGCATTTT. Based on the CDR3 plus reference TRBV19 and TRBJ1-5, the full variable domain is DGGITQSPKYLFRKEGQNVTLSCEQNLNHDAMYWYRQDPGQGLRLIYYSQIVNDFQKGDIAEGYSVSREKKESFPLTVTSAQKNPTAFYLCASRPSRASNQPQHFGDGTRLSIL.

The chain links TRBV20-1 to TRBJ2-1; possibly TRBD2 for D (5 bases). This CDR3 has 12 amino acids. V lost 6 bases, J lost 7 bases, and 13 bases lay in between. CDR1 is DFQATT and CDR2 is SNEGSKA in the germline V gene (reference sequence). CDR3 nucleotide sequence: TGCAGTGCGCAAGGAGGTGAAAATGAGCAGTTCTTC. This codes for CSAQGGENEQFF.

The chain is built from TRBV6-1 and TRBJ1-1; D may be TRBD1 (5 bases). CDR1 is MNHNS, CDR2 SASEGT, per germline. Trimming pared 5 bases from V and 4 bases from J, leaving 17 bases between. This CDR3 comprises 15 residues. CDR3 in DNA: TGTGCCAGCAGTACCAACAGGAGGATGGGCACTGAAGCTTTCTTT. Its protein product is CASSTNRRMGTEAFF.

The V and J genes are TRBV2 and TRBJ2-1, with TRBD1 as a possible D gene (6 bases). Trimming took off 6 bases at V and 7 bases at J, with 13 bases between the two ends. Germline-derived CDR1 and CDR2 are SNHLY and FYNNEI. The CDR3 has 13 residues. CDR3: CASSQGQANEQFF. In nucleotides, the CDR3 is TGTGCCAGCAGCCAGGGACAAGCAAATGAGCAGTTCTTC.